A single sample is the source of the 27 T cell receptor beta chains below, sequenced in a study of shared clonotypes between healthy human individuals. The table came from immunoSEQ multiplex PCR; TCRdb's copy has only in-frame clones and leaves some out. There are over a million clones in the sample; more than 95% occur only once, and roughly 1.2% lies in the top ten. Sequencing used naive CD4+ T cells sorted from blood. This sample's subset: CD45RA+ positively selected. All receptors come from a man aged 25-45 years in good health.

This clone was found once. The rearrangement joins TRBV5-5 to TRBJ1-2; D gene ambiguous. V dropped 3 bases and J dropped 6 bases, with 12 bases sitting between them. There are 13 residues in the CDR3. CDR1 and CDR2 from the germline V gene are SGHKS and YYEKEE (reference sequence). CDR3 DNA: TGTGCCAGCAGCTCCTTTAACATAGATGGCTACACCTTC. Protein sequence: CASSSFNIDGYTF.

A word on this clone: This CDR3 is also generated by other DNA sequences in the sample. CDR3 loop: CASSLGGQNTGELFF. DNA of the CDR3: TGCGCCAGCAGCTTGGGTGGACAGAACACCGGGGAGCTGTTTTTT. The rearrangement uses TRBV5-1 and TRBJ2-2; perhaps TRBD1 as D (5 bases). V gave up 0 bases and J gave up 1 base, with 7 bases separating them. This CDR3 is built from 15 residues. Germline lookup yields CDR1 SGHRS and CDR2 YFSETQ.

CDR3 DNA: TGTGCCAGCAGCCCGGGACTAGCGGGAGTTTCCGGGGAGCTGTTTTTT. Its translation: CASSPGLAGVSGELFF. The gene calls are TRBV7-2 and TRBJ2-2, with 14 bases that match TRBD2. CDR3 length: 16 residues. Germline lookup yields CDR1 SGHTA and CDR2 FQGNSA. After removal of 5 bases from V and 6 bases from J, the junction contained 5 bases not matched to a gene. Variable domain in full (rest from reference TRBV7-2 and TRBJ2-2): GAGVSQSPSNKVTEKGKDVELRCDPISGHTALYWYRQSLGQGLEFLIYFQGNSAPDKSGLPSDRFSAERTGGSVSTLTIQRTQQEDSAVYLCASSPGLAGVSGELFFGEGSRLTVL.

This rearrangement joins TRBV5-1 to TRBJ2-7; D may be TRBD1 (5 bases). V dropped 3 bases and J dropped 2 bases, with 12 bases sitting between them. This CDR3 has 14 amino acids. Germline-derived CDR1 and CDR2 are SGHRS and YFSETQ. The CDR3 here is CASSYFDSPYEQYF. In DNA form, the CDR3 reads TGCGCCAGCAGCTACTTCGACAGCCCCTACGAGCAGTACTTC.

The chain is built from TRBV29-1 and TRBJ2-1; 10 bases align to TRBD2. The CDR3 is 15 residues long. The ends lost 6 bases at V and 9 bases at J; junction bases unmatched: 14. CDR1 SQVTM and CDR2 ANQGSEA come from the germline V gene. The CDR3 loop is CSVHPPGLARGEQFF. The CDR3 DNA sequence: TGCAGCGTCCATCCTCCGGGACTAGCGAGGGGTGAGCAGTTCTTC.

The CDR3 spells CASSLFPGVAGSSYNEQFF. In DNA, the CDR3 is TGTGCCAGCAGTTTATTCCCCGGGGTAGCGGGTAGCTCCTACAATGAGCAGTTCTTC. The chain uses TRBV28 and TRBJ2-1, with 7 nucleotides matching TRBD2. The V gene end was trimmed by 1 base and the J gene end by 0 bases; junction bases not matched to a gene: 12. Germline values: CDR1 MDHEN, CDR2 SYDVKM. This CDR3 is built from 19 residues.

This clone appeared once. The rearrangement links TRBV7-2 to TRBJ2-3; D may be TRBD1 (6 bases). The CDR3 contains 14 residues. V lost 4 bases, J lost 1 base, and 9 bases lay in between. Germline assignment: CDR1 SGHTA and CDR2 FQGNSA. CDR3 in amino acids: CASSSWTGTDTQYF. The DNA for the CDR3 is TGTGCCAGCAGCTCGTGGACAGGCACAGATACGCAGTATTTT.

The genes are TRBV19 and TRBJ1-1; D remains unclear. Germline V gene lookup returns CDR1 LNHDA and CDR2 SQIVND (reference sequence). Trimming left V 2 bases short and J 5 bases short, with 9 bases between. The CDR3 is 13 residues long. CDR3 region: CASSINVNTEAFF. CDR3 bases: TGTGCCAGTAGTATAAACGTCAATACTGAAGCTTTCTTT.

This rearrangement joins TRBV4-3 to TRBJ2-5, with 8 bases that match TRBD2. The CDR3 runs 14 residues. The V and J ends lost 0 bases and 10 bases, in that order; junction bases with no gene match: 7. The germline gives CDR1 LGHNA, CDR2 YSLEER. CDR3 sequence: CASSQEFPSGSQYF. DNA for the CDR3: TGCGCCAGCAGCCAAGAATTCCCAAGCGGGAGCCAGTACTTC.

This chain links TRBV7-2 with TRBJ1-4; TRBD1 aligns across 7 bases. V lost 6 bases to trimming and J lost 7 bases; unmatched junction nucleotides: 5. The germline V gene has CDR1 SGHTA and CDR2 FQGNSA. The CDR3 contains 13 residues. Here the CDR3 DNA reads TGTGCCAGCAGTCCAGGGGGGAGTGAAAAACTGTTTTTT. Translation gives CASSPGGSEKLFF.

This clone was seen once. The chain carries TRBV4-3 and TRBJ2-5; D is perhaps TRBD2 (5 bases). Germline V lookup: CDR1 LGHNA, CDR2 YSLEER. This CDR3 has 16 amino acids. V was pared by 4 bases and J by 0 bases, with 15 bases between. In nucleotides, the CDR3 is TGCGCCAGCAGCCGCCGGACCGGACTTTACCAAGAGACCCAGTACTTC. Encoded protein: CASSRRTGLYQETQYF.

The J gene is TRBJ2-3, the V gene TRBV19; 7 bases fit TRBD2. The V and J ends lost 5 bases and 4 bases, in that order; junction bases with no gene match: 15. The germline V gene encodes CDR1 LNHDA and CDR2 SQIVND (reference sequence). The CDR3 has 17 residues. The DNA for the CDR3 is TGTGCCAGTAGTTCCCCTTTGGCGGGAGTTAGGGCAGATACGCAGTATTTT. Its translation is CASSSPLAGVRADTQYF.

This clone was seen once. The chain recombines TRBV4-3 with TRBJ2-2; 15 positions agree with TRBD2. CDR3 size: 18 residues. V dropped 3 bases and J dropped 4; count of bases not matched to a gene: 6. The germline CDR1 and CDR2 sequences are LGHNA and YSLEER. The CDR3 loop reads CASSQGGLAGGVTGELFF. The CDR3 DNA reads TGCGCCAGCAGCCAGGGGGGACTAGCGGGAGGTGTCACCGGGGAGCTGTTTTTT.

V usage is TRBV6-5 and J usage is TRBJ1-2; the D is unclear. This CDR3 has 13 residues. The ends were cut back, 6 bases at V and 1 base at J, with 9 bases in the middle. Germline V CDR1 and CDR2: MNHEY, SVGAGI. The CDR3 DNA reads TGTGCCAGCAGAATAACAAGTAACTATGGCTACACCTTC. This translates into CASRITSNYGYTF.

The chain joins TRBV6-1 to TRBJ1-2; D ambiguous. Trimming left V 7 bases short and J 1 base short, with 4 bases between. The germline V gene has CDR1 MNHNS and CDR2 SASEGT. The CDR3 has 11 residues. The CDR3 here is CASTLNYGYTF. The CDR3 DNA sequence: TGTGCCAGCACCCTTAACTATGGCTACACCTTC.

Only one count was recorded for this clone. The chain combines TRBV19 with TRBJ2-6, with 8 bases that match TRBD1. This CDR3 has 18 residues. Germline loops: CDR1 LNHDA, CDR2 SQIVND (reference sequence). The J segment lost 3 bases and the V segment lost 1 base, leaving 8 bases of the junction unmatched. The CDR3 DNA reads TGTGCCAGTAGTATAGGGACAGGGTTGTTCCTTGGGGCCAACGTCCTGACTTTC. This sequence encodes CASSIGTGLFLGANVLTF.

The rearrangement joins TRBV9 to TRBJ2-5; TRBD1 matches at 8 bases. From germline, CDR1 is SGDLS and CDR2 YYNGEE. V shed 0 bases, J shed 3 bases, and the junction held 4 bases outside the gene matches. The CDR3 is 15 residues long. The CDR3 loop is CASSVVGTGKETQYF. The DNA of the CDR3 is TGTGCCAGCAGCGTAGTCGGGACAGGAAAAGAGACCCAGTACTTC.

The J gene is TRBJ2-5, the V gene TRBV28; 10 bases agree with TRBD2. Germline-derived CDR1 and CDR2 are MDHEN and SYDVKM. V shed 7 bases and J 2 bases; nucleotides not matched to a gene: 10. The CDR3 sequence is 16 residues long. CDR3 bases: TGTGCCAGCACCTCAGGTAGCGGGAGGTGGCAAGAGACCCAGTACTTC. Its translation is CASTSGSGRWQETQYF.

This clone was seen a handful of times. The chain is built from TRBV9 and TRBJ2-2; TRBD2 agrees at 10 bases. This CDR3 has 16 residues. V was clipped by 4 bases and J by 2 bases; unmatched bases: 5. Looked up from germline, CDR1 is SGDLS and CDR2 is YYNGEE. CDR3 residues: CASSRTSGVNTGELFF. The CDR3 DNA follows: TGTGCCAGCAGCCGGACTAGCGGAGTAAACACCGGGGAGCTGTTTTTT.

The J gene is TRBJ2-1, the V gene TRBV5-6, with 7 bases that match TRBD2. The ends lost 4 bases at V and 5 bases at J; junction bases unmatched: 12. Germline CDR1 and CDR2: SGHDT and YYEEEE. There are 16 residues in the CDR3. CDR3 DNA: TGTGCCAGCAGCGGAGGACTAGTGGTTGGGGACAATGAGCAGTTCTTC. It encodes CASSGGLVVGDNEQFF.

This CDR3 reads CASSRTGLVYEQYF. Written as DNA, the CDR3 is TGTGCCAGCAGTCGGACAGGGTTGGTGTACGAGCAGTACTTC. The rearrangement links TRBV6-1 to TRBJ2-7; 8 bases map to TRBD1. Trimming removed 5 bases from V and 4 bases from J; junction bases left unmatched: 7. Germline CDR1 is MNHNS and CDR2 is SASEGT. This CDR3 comprises 14 residues.

The chain recombines TRBV7-8 with TRBJ2-7, with TRBD2 as a possible D gene (5 bases). This CDR3 region has 13 residues. The V end lost 3 bases, the J end lost 6 bases, and 12 bases lay between the germline ends. CDR1 and CDR2 from the germline V gene are SGHVS and FQNEAQ. CDR3 nucleotides: TGTGCCAGCAGCTTGGGATTGGCGGGCGAGCAGTACTTC. Translating it yields CASSLGLAGEQYF.

The chain joins TRBV7-2 to TRBJ2-2; weak D call: TRBD1 (6 bases). The CDR3 has 15 residues. The germline V gene encodes CDR1 SGHTA and CDR2 FQGNSA. V lost 4 bases, J lost 4 bases, and 13 bases lay in between. The CDR3 sequence is CASSSGVVVTGELFF. The CDR3 DNA reads as TGTGCCAGCAGCTCAGGGGTCGTTGTCACCGGGGAGCTGTTTTTT.

V usage is TRBV7-9 and J usage is TRBJ2-7; 14 bases match TRBD2. V lost 4 bases and J lost 2; bases outside the gene matches: 4. Per germline, CDR1 SEHNR and CDR2 FQNEAQ (reference sequence). This CDR3 comprises 16 residues. CDR3: CASSSPTSGRAYEQYF. As DNA, the CDR3 is TGTGCCAGCAGCTCCCCGACTAGCGGGAGGGCCTACGAGCAGTACTTC.

J is TRBJ1-1 and V is TRBV18; TRBD1 aligns across 7 bases. V gave up 4 bases and J gave up 1 base; unmatched junction bases: 6. CDR3 length equals 15 residues. Germline V gives CDR1 KGHSH, CDR2 LQKENI. CDR3 residues: CASSLRTGTNTEAFF. DNA of the CDR3: TGTGCCAGCTCACTGCGGACAGGAACGAACACTGAAGCTTTCTTT.

This chain joins TRBV4-1 and TRBJ1-5; tentative D call: TRBD1 (5 bases). Looked up from germline, CDR1 is MGHRA and CDR2 is YSYEKL. The CDR3 is made up of 15 amino acids. V was shortened by 2 bases and J by 0 bases, with 8 bases between the two germline ends. Written as DNA, the CDR3 is TGCGCCAGCAGCCAAATAAGGGGTAGCAATCAGCCCCAGCATTTT. Its protein product is CASSQIRGSNQPQHF.

The chain joins TRBV28 to TRBJ2-1; D ambiguous. This CDR3 contains 13 residues. CDR1 is MDHEN, CDR2 SYDVKM, per germline. Between the trimmed V and J ends, which lost 4 bases and 0 bases, there was a span of 4 bases. The CDR3 region is CASSYSSYNEQFF. The CDR3 nucleotides read TGTGCCAGCAGTTACAGCTCCTACAATGAGCAGTTCTTC.